One sample yielded the 5 T cell receptor beta chains listed below, sequenced in a study of T cells in Graves' hyperthyroidism and ophthalmopathy. What was amplified from RNA transcripts were TCR beta CDR3 regions. First-round RT-PCR targeting the TCR CDR3 was performed with the HTBI primer set. TCRdb redid the calling of the multiplex PCR reads with MiXCR, one entry per CDR3 protein. The sample includes hundreds of thousands of distinct CDR3 sequences, approximately 15% of them seen just once. Sequencing was performed on blood. The receptors shown here come from a woman aged 40 to 50 with Graves' ophthalmopathy.

This clonotype has just a few counts. CDR3 sequence (DNA): TGCGCCAGCAGCTTGGGACTAGTTACTGAGACCCAGTACTTC. Protein product: CASSLGLVTETQYF. This sequence joins TRBV5-1 and TRBJ2-5, with D possibly matching TRBD2 (6 bases). CDR1 SGHRS and CDR2 YFSETQ come from the germline V gene. This CDR3 region has 14 residues. V gave up 0 bases and J gave up 5 bases, with 11 bases separating them.

This clonotype was counted at least ten times. This may be a read error, as it is one base from a much larger clone. The genes are TRBV24-1 and TRBJ1-1, with D unresolved. The V end lost 7 bases, the J end lost 1 base, and 9 bases lay between the germline ends. The V gene's germline CDR1 is KGHDR and CDR2 SFDVKD. The CDR3 has 13 residues. The CDR3 bases are TGTGCCACCAGGCCTACAGAGAACACTGAAGCTTTCTTT. Residues: CATRPTENTEAFF.

J is TRBJ1-5 and V is TRBV6-1; no clear D gene. Germline CDR1 reads MNHNS; CDR2 reads SASEGT. This CDR3 comprises 13 residues. The V end was cut by 11 bases, the J end by 9 bases, with 20 bases between. CDR3 nucleotides: TGTGCCTCCTCGCAGGCTCTCGGGCGGCCCCAGCATTTT. Amino acid sequence: CASSQALGRPQHF.

The sample holds many counts of this clonotype. CDR3 protein: CASSMGRKNTEAFF. CDR3 coding DNA: TGTGCCAGTAGTATGGGACGCAAGAACACTGAAGCTTTCTTT. The J gene is TRBJ1-1, the V gene TRBV19; D is perhaps TRBD1 (5 bases). This CDR3 has 14 residues. Trimming took 3 bases from V and 1 from J, leaving 9 bases between them. Germline V gene lookup returns CDR1 LNHDA and CDR2 SQIVND (reference sequence).

This clonotype has a count of ten or more. The V call is TRBV5-1, the J call TRBJ2-5, with 9 bases that match TRBD2. The ends lost 7 bases at V and 2 bases at J; junction bases unmatched: 21. The germline gives CDR1 SGHRS, CDR2 YFSETQ. The length of the CDR3 is 19 residues. The CDR3 reads CASPNWTRASGMRQETQYF. The CDR3 bases are TGCGCCAGCCCCAACTGGACTAGGGCTAGCGGGATGAGGCAAGAGACCCAGTACTTC.